Listed here is a single T cell receptor (beta chain). Primers used in a second PCR of about 6 to 11 cycles were a sample-barcoded 5' primer and a J-beta primer mix. Using its own MiXCR run on the 5' RACE reads, TCRdb lists one record per CDR3 protein. The sample has approximately 830,000 distinct CDR3 sequences; about 59% are singletons. The germline V gene has CDR1 SGHTA and CDR2 FQGNSA. The CDR3 runs to 14 residues. V shed 5 bases and J shed 0 bases, with 7 bases lying between them. This entry belongs to a study of blood T cells in healthy people across ages. The chain is built from TRBV7-2 and TRBJ1-4; D gene ambiguous. The sample was blood. This clonotype was obtained from a man aged 25-45 years in good health. CDR3 nucleotides: TGTGCCAGCAGCCCAATTGCAACTAATGAAAAACTGTTTTTT. The encoded protein is CASSPIATNEKLFF.